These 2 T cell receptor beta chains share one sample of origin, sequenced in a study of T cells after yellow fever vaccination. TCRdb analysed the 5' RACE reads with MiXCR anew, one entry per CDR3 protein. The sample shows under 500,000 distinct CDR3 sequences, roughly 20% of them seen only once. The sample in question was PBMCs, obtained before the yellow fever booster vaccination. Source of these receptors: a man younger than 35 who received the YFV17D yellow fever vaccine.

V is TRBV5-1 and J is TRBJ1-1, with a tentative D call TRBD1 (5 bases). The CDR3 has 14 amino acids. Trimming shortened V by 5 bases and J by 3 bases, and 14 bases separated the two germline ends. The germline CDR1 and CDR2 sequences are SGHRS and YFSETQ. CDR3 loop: CASRLQTGYTEAFF. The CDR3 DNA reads TGCGCCAGCAGGCTTCAAACAGGCTACACTGAAGCTTTCTTT.

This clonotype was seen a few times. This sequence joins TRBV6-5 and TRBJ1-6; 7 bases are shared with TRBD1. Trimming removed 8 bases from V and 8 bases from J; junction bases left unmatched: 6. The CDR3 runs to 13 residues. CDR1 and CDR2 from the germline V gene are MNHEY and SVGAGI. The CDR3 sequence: CASAYRGYSPLHF. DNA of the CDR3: TGTGCCAGCGCGTACAGGGGATATTCACCCCTCCACTTT.